Listed here are 25 T cell receptor beta chains from one sample, sequenced in a study of beta chain features in type 1 diabetes (dated by TCRdb to the late 2010s). Overall study outcomes, separate from this receptor: In all four CD4+ subsets, TCRB CDR3 length was moderately but significantly shorter in type 1 diabetes patients.

No antigen is known for these receptors. Libraries were made using the immunoSEQ multiplex PCR assay. The entire amount of isolated RNA was reverse transcribed using the High Capacity cDNA Reverse Transcription Kit, so the sequenced TCRB transcripts were expressed ones. Imported from immuneACCESS, the table was reduced by TCRdb to in-frame sequences with V and J called. These copies leave out some clones; in studies compared against another copy, an unresolved V gene accounts for under half, and the cause of the remainder is not known. For this sample the table gives about 120,000 clones, of which 15% to 20% were detected only once. About 2.1% of the sample rests with the top ten. The sequencing input was central memory CD4+ T cells from blood. The receptors stem from a man in his thirties or forties with type 1 diabetes.

The chain uses TRBV9 and TRBJ2-3; perhaps D is TRBD1 or TRBD2 (5 bases each). Germline V lookup: CDR1 SGDLS, CDR2 YYNGEE. Trimming stripped 0 bases from V and 0 bases from J, with 8 bases between. CDR3 length: 15 amino acids. CDR3 residues: CASSVVGVSTDTQYF. DNA of the CDR3: TGTGCCAGCAGCGTAGTGGGGGTAAGCACAGATACGCAGTATTTT. The full variable domain, in which reference TRBV9 and TRBJ2-3 provide the parts outside the CDR3, is DSGVTQTPKHLITATGQRVTLRCSPRSGDLSVYWYQQSLDQGLQFLIQYYNGEERAKGNILERFSAQQFPDLHSELNLSSLELGDSALYFCASSVVGVSTDTQYFGPGTRLTVL.

In its sample, this clone was seen a few times. The chain links TRBV30 to TRBJ2-3; D is perhaps TRBD2 (6 bases). The V end lost 0 bases, the J end lost 3 bases, and 13 bases lay between the germline ends. This CDR3 contains 15 residues. Germline lookup yields CDR1 GTSNPN and CDR2 SVGIG (reference sequence). CDR3 residues: CAWSVASDFTDTQYF. The CDR3, as DNA: TGTGCCTGGAGTGTGGCTAGCGACTTTACAGATACGCAGTATTTT.

J is TRBJ2-7 and V is TRBV7-6; D is ambiguous. The germline gives CDR1 SGHVS, CDR2 FNYEAQ. The CDR3 has 14 residues. Trimming cost V 1 base and J 7 bases, with 14 bases left between them. The CDR3, as DNA: TGTGCCAGCAGCTTAGAAGGGTACCCAGGAGAGCAGTACTTC. Encoded protein: CASSLEGYPGEQYF.

This clone came up a few times. The chain uses TRBV15 and TRBJ2-7; D gene unclear. The germline V gene encodes CDR1 LNHNV and CDR2 YYDKDF (reference sequence). The ends were cut back, 2 bases at V and 3 bases at J, with 14 bases in the middle. CDR3 length: 15 residues. The CDR3 reads CATSRTPGTYYEQYF. As DNA, the CDR3 is TGTGCCACCAGCAGAACGCCAGGCACTTACTACGAGCAGTACTTC.

This chain uses TRBV5-1 with TRBJ1-4; D remains ambiguous. Trimming stripped 0 bases from V and 6 bases from J, with 3 bases between. The CDR3 has 12 residues. The V gene's germline CDR1 is SGHRS and CDR2 YFSETQ. This chain's CDR3 is CASSLEDEKLFF. The CDR3 coding sequence is TGCGCCAGCAGCTTGGAGGATGAAAAACTGTTTTTT. Variable domain in full (rest from reference TRBV5-1 and TRBJ1-4): KAGVTQTPRYLIKTRGQQVTLSCSPISGHRSVSWYQQTPGQGLQFLFEYFSETQRNKGNFPGRFSGRQFSNSRSEMNVSTLELGDSALYLCASSLEDEKLFFGSGTQLSVL.

The V and J genes are TRBV7-2 and TRBJ2-7, with 11 bases identical to TRBD1. V was clipped by 8 bases and J by 3 bases; unmatched bases: 6. Germline-derived CDR1 and CDR2 are SGHTA and FQGNSA. The CDR3 has 14 amino acids. The CDR3 nucleotides are TGTGCCAGCGGCGGACAGGGGGCGATCTACGAGCAGTACTTC. It yields the protein CASGGQGAIYEQYF.

The V and J genes are TRBV5-1 and TRBJ1-3; 7 bases fit TRBD1. The CDR3 runs to 15 residues. CDR1 is SGHRS and CDR2 is YFSETQ in the germline V gene. J was trimmed by 3 bases and V by 5 bases; bases with no gene match: 8. The CDR3 region is CASRRGLEIGNTIYF. CDR3 bases: TGCGCCAGCAGGAGGGGGCTCGAAATTGGAAACACCATATATTTT.

In its sample, this clone was seen a few times. The same CDR3 can be traced to other DNA sequences in this sample. The V and J genes are TRBV29-1 and TRBJ2-5, with D unclear. Trimming pared 7 bases from V and 0 bases from J, leaving 6 bases between. The length of the CDR3 is 11 residues. Per the germline V gene, CDR1 is SQVTM and CDR2 is ANQGSEA. The CDR3 sequence is CSARYQETQYF. The CDR3, as DNA: TGCAGCGCTAGATACCAAGAGACCCAGTACTTC. The full variable domain, rest sourced from reference TRBV29-1 and TRBJ2-5, is SAVISQKPSRDICQRGTSLTIQCQVDSQVTMMFWYRQQPGQSLTLIATANQGSEATYESGFVIDKFPISRPNLTFSTLTVSNMSPEDSSIYLCSARYQETQYFGPGTRLLVL.

The sample holds a few counts of this clone. This rearrangement joins TRBV6-5 to TRBJ2-3; D might be TRBD2 (6 bases). Per germline, CDR1 MNHEY and CDR2 SVGAGI. V was clipped by 2 bases and J by 0 bases, with 12 bases between them. This CDR3 is built from 16 residues. The CDR3 is CASSYLGTSSTDTQYF. The CDR3 DNA is TGTGCCAGCAGTTACCTTGGGACTTCGAGCACAGATACGCAGTATTTT.

This clone showed up just a few times. The V call is TRBV6-1, the J call TRBJ2-5, with D tentatively TRBD2 (6 bases). Trimming removed 2 bases at V and 5 bases at J, with 18 bases between. The CDR3 contains 16 residues. Germline CDR1 MNHNS, CDR2 SASEGT. The DNA of the CDR3 is TGTGCCAGCAGTGAATCAATGGGACTCTCCGCGGAGACCCAGTACTTC. Translating gives CASSESMGLSAETQYF.

This clone was seen just once. V gene TRBV5-1 combines with J gene TRBJ1-6, with D tentatively TRBD1 (6 bases). CDR3 length equals 14 residues. CDR1 and CDR2 from the germline V gene are SGHRS and YFSETQ. Trimming removed 2 bases at V and 9 bases at J, with 12 bases between. The CDR3 DNA is TGCGCCAGCAGCTTCCGGGACAAGGGTTCACCCCTCCACTTT. Residues: CASSFRDKGSPLHF.

The chain recombines TRBV4-3 with TRBJ2-1; TRBD1 aligns across 10 bases. CDR3 length equals 14 residues. The germline V gene encodes CDR1 LGHNA and CDR2 YSLEER. With V trimmed by 2 bases and J by 6 bases, 1 base remained unmatched. In DNA, the CDR3 is TGCGCCAGCAGCCAACGGGACAGGGGCAATGAGCAGTTCTTC. Translated: CASSQRDRGNEQFF.

The chain recombines TRBV7-9 with TRBJ1-6; TRBD1 is a possible D gene (6 bases). Trimming stripped 5 bases from V and 15 bases from J, with 20 bases between. CDR3 length: 14 amino acids. Germline CDR1 reads SEHNR; CDR2 reads FQNEAQ (reference sequence). CDR3 DNA: TGTGCCAGCAGCAACCAGGGGATCGGGCGAAACCTCCACTTT. Protein product: CASSNQGIGRNLHF.

This clone was counted a few times. This chain uses TRBV7-2 with TRBJ2-3, with 7 nucleotides matching TRBD2. CDR1 is SGHTA and CDR2 is FQGNSA in the germline V gene. CDR3 length: 16 residues. With 3 bases clipped from V and 3 bases from J, the junction kept 9 bases outside the gene matches. The CDR3 DNA reads TGTGCCAGCAGCTTTGGTACTAGCGTTGGAACAGATACGCAGTATTTT. As protein: CASSFGTSVGTDTQYF.

The chain combines TRBV7-3 with TRBJ2-3; D is possibly TRBD1 (5 bases). The CDR3 loop spans 14 amino acids. The germline CDR1 and CDR2 sequences are SGHTA and FQGTGA. Trimming pared 5 bases from V and 5 bases from J, leaving 14 bases between. The CDR3 bases are TGTGCCAGCAGCCTGGGAAGGGGCGGAGATACGCAGTATTTT. It codes for CASSLGRGGDTQYF.

The chain links TRBV4-2 to TRBJ2-5; D is undetermined. CDR3 length equals 14 residues. Germline V lookup: CDR1 LGHNA, CDR2 YNFKEQ. Trimming shortened V by 4 bases and J by 5 bases, and 14 bases separated the two germline ends. CDR3: CASSPDPGSETQYF. The CDR3 DNA reads TGTGCCAGCAGCCCAGACCCAGGTTCGGAGACCCAGTACTTC.

The sample holds many counts of this clone. The chain is built from TRBV5-1 and TRBJ2-5, with D possibly being TRBD1 (5 bases). The CDR3 consists of 14 residues. Germline V lookup: CDR1 SGHRS, CDR2 YFSETQ. Trimming took off 10 bases at V and 3 bases at J, with 19 bases between the two ends. The CDR3 loop reads CAPVRNRHKETQYF. CDR3 coding DNA: TGCGCCCCGGTGCGAAACAGGCATAAAGAGACCCAGTACTTC.

This clone has a handful of counts. The V gene is TRBV7-2, the J gene TRBJ2-2; no firm D call. Looked up from germline, CDR1 is SGHTA and CDR2 is FQGNSA. The CDR3 runs 13 residues. Trimming took off 7 bases at V and 4 bases at J, with 10 bases between the two ends. The CDR3 loop is CASKTSTTGELFF. As DNA, the CDR3 is TGTGCCAGCAAAACCTCGACCACCGGGGAGCTGTTTTTT.

This clone was found a few times. The gene calls are TRBV7-2 and TRBJ2-2, with 7 positions matching TRBD1. The germline V gene has CDR1 SGHTA and CDR2 FQGNSA. V shed 4 bases and J 5 bases; nucleotides not matched to a gene: 7. The CDR3 length is 15 residues. CDR3 loop: CASSSPGQTTGELFF. The CDR3, as DNA: TGTGCCAGCAGCTCTCCGGGACAGACGACCGGGGAGCTGTTTTTT.

The J gene is TRBJ2-1, the V gene TRBV9; D call uncertain. Between the trimmed V and J ends, which lost 4 bases and 5 bases, there was a span of 16 bases. The CDR3 extends over 15 amino acids. Germline V gene lookup returns CDR1 SGDLS and CDR2 YYNGEE. As DNA, the CDR3 is TGTGCCAGCAGCAAAGGTGATCCCGTTGACAATGAGCAGTTCTTC. It translates to CASSKGDPVDNEQFF.

The chain links TRBV9 to TRBJ2-2; TRBD1 might be the D (5 bases). This CDR3 has 13 amino acids. CDR1 SGDLS and CDR2 YYNGEE come from the germline V gene. The V end was cut by 2 bases, the J end by 7 bases, with 9 bases between. The CDR3 reads CASSVQGVGELFF. The DNA for the CDR3 is TGTGCCAGCAGCGTCCAGGGCGTCGGGGAGCTGTTTTTT.

The sample holds a few counts of this clone. Distinct nucleotide sequences in the sample also encode this CDR3. The gene calls are TRBV5-6 and TRBJ2-7; unclear D gene. Germline assignment: CDR1 SGHDT and CDR2 YYEEEE. V gave up 4 bases and J gave up 4 bases, with 6 bases separating them. The CDR3 has 11 amino acids. The DNA of the CDR3 is TGTGCCAGCAGCCGAAATTACGAGCAGTACTTC. Residues: CASSRNYEQYF.

The gene calls are TRBV9 and TRBJ2-3; D uncertain. CDR1 and CDR2 from the germline V gene are SGDLS and YYNGEE. The CDR3 runs 13 residues. V lost 3 bases, J lost 5 bases, and 10 bases lay in between. The CDR3 spells CASSGQPGDTQYF. CDR3 DNA sequence: TGTGCCAGCAGCGGACAACCCGGAGATACGCAGTATTTT.

This clone showed up just a few times. The chain's CDR3 is CASSLVGWGQETQYF. The DNA of the CDR3 is TGTGCCAGCAGCTTAGTGGGCTGGGGCCAAGAGACCCAGTACTTC. The chain employs TRBV7-9 and TRBJ2-5; no clear D gene. V lost 1 base and J 1 base, leaving 10 bases between the germline ends. Germline-derived CDR1 and CDR2 are SEHNR and FQNEAQ (reference sequence). CDR3 length: 15 amino acids.

This clone has a handful of counts. The chain employs TRBV29-1 and TRBJ2-1; TRBD2 aligns across 14 bases. The length of the CDR3 is 13 residues. From germline, CDR1 is SQVTM and CDR2 ANQGSEA. J lost 6 bases, V lost 7 bases, and 2 bases had no gene match. CDR3 residues: CSGGLAGGNEQFF. CDR3 bases: TGCAGCGGAGGACTAGCGGGGGGCAATGAGCAGTTCTTC.